The subject of this entry is one T cell receptor beta chain. Its recognized antigen is unknown. Per-nucleotide qualities are absent, and no much larger clonotype sits a single base away. Every sample was amplified as two independent genomic DNA replicates, using approximately 550 ng for blood and about 1.6 ug for tumor or normal breast. TCRB sequencing of genomic DNA was carried out with the ImmunoSeq Intro kit according to the manufacturer's instructions. The multiplex PCR ran for about 31 cycles using proprietary primers and spike-in control sequences for absolute quantification. Single-end 150-bp reads were used to sequence an 87-bp fragment spanning the CDR3 plus the flanking V and J genes. Seven samples, with two replicates for each sample, were multiplexed per lane of an Illumina MiSeq using version 3.0 chemistry. For the original study's pipeline: Raw data were processed by the vendor's proprietary pipeline, with both replicates merged into one result per sample. To define clonotypes, the study grouped productive rearrangements that shared the V-gene family, CDR3 amino acid sequence and J-gene segment. To compute clonality, the normalized Shannon entropy (Pielou evenness) of TCRB abundances was subtracted from 1. T cell density was estimated by dividing total templates by the number of input cells inferred from the DNA input amount. Recon with default parameters was used to estimate total repertoire diversity and clonality. Clonotypes with over 0.1% abundance in tumor and at least 32-fold higher abundance in tumor than in normal breast were defined as tumor-enriched. TCRdb obtained this table from immuneACCESS and retained in-frame rearrangements with V and J assigned. These tables miss some clones; where compared with another copy, unresolved V genes account for less than half of the shortfall, and the remainder is unexplained. For V, J and clone size, that table is used; D and trimming come from the DNA. The sample table holds over 5,500 clones, of which more than 60% were seen once. Roughly 12% of the sample comes from the top ten.

Adjacent normal breast tissue was collected roughly 1.9-4 cm away from the tumor, rinsed in PBS and stored in prechilled RNAlater. Because normal breast tissue has high lipid content and low cell density, getting sufficient DNA from normal breast tissue often required 100-300 mg of tissue. The study profiled bulk TCR beta-chain repertoires in matched peripheral blood, tumor and adjacent normal breast tissue taken from roughly 17 patients with early-stage breast cancer. The Qiagen AllPrep DNA/RNA Mini kit was used to extract genomic DNA. This entry belongs to a study of early stage breast cancer tumors (dated by TCRdb to the late 2010s). Study-wide context: Of the roughly 15 invasive breast tumors, approximately 11 were found to be estrogen receptor-positive, progesterone receptor-positive and HER2-negative. The samples as a whole yielded 2 million to 3 million detected templates, corresponding to roughly 1.1 million unique clonotypes. Of the approximately 12 ER+/PR+/HER2- tumors, eight were classified as invasive ductal carcinomas and four as invasive lobular carcinomas. On average, each sample got 7.5 to 10-fold read coverage.

Study-level results and caveats: Bulk genomic DNA sequencing of unsorted cells missed chain pairing and functional markers such as CD4, CD8 and FOXP3. Enriched TCRB sequences shared across patients were mostly commonly generated sequences, unlikely to play an important role in the tumor microenvironment. Repertoires from blood and normal breast were more alike than repertoires from blood and tumor, and in about 90% of the 16 patients, comparing each tissue with blood separated tumor from normal. Because the cohort was small, analysis by tumor subtype was not possible. Roughly 2.5-fold higher T cell density and higher clonality were observed in tumors than in adjacent normal breast tissue.

The sequenced sample was normal breast tissue next to the tumor. The receptor's source is a person aged 50 to 59 with breast cancer.

Here is the DNA: TGTGCCAGCAGCCCTGGACAGGGACTTCACAATGAGCAGTTCTTC. This translates into CASSPGQGLHNEQFF. This receptor chain uses TRBV9 and TRBJ2-1; 8 junctional bases match TRBD1. V loses 4 bases at its end and J loses 5 bases; junction bases beyond the gene matches: 8. Via the germline V gene, CDR1 is SGDLS and CDR2 YYNGEE. The CDR3, from cysteine to phenylalanine, totals 15 residues. Solely the CDR3 DNA is kept, with 45 bases framed from the first base.